The source of this TCR beta chain is a study of patients and donors after allogeneic stem cell transplantation. MiXCR, run by TCRdb on the RT-PCR reads, gives a single entry per CDR3 protein. The data show roughly 960,000 distinct CDR3 sequences, approximately 18% seen once. In germline, CDR1 is MNHEY, CDR2 SVGEGT. The CDR3 runs to 12 residues. With 8 bases removed from V and 5 bases from J, the gap between germline ends came to 12 bases. The TCR sequence derives from a human donor who was either an allogeneic HSCT recipient or a stem cell or donor lymphocyte infusion donor (not recorded which). It is not recorded whose cells these are; they may come from a transplant donor. Material: blood, either unsorted or a sorted T cell fraction (not recorded which). This chain joins TRBV6-2 or TRBV6-3 and TRBJ2-5, with a tentative D call TRBD1 (7 bases). The CDR3 loop is CASAQGRETQYF. The CDR3, as DNA: TGTGCCAGCGCACAGGGGAGGGAGACCCAGTACTTC.